This entry concerns a single T cell receptor (beta chain). The junction differs from germline at one of its ends, possibly a read error. The source of the sample is a study of blood T cell repertoires in COVID-19. The CDR3 runs 12 residues. Per germline, CDR1 SGHTA and CDR2 FQGNSA. Assay: immunoSEQ multiplex PCR; the TCRdb copy retains only in-frame clones and omits some. The sample contains over 250,000 clones, 85% to 90% of which appear only once. The sequence was collected from a middle-aged woman who had recovered from COVID-19. This sequence joins TRBV7-2 and TRBJ1-1, with a possible D match to TRBD1 (5 bases). Source material: peripheral blood. The CDR3, as DNA: TGTGCCAGCAGCTTGGCCTTTGGGGGGAGTGTGTTT. This codes for CASSLAFGGSVF.